This T cell receptor (beta chain) stems from a study of cytomegalovirus exposure and HLA in healthy donors. Study results and limitations: It was around 160 TCR beta chains that were listed as cytomegalovirus-associated. An assumption of roughly uniform sequencing depth across donors underlay the presence/absence analyses. Some V segments, including TRBV6-2 and TRBV6-3, were excluded as indistinguishable. The classifier was said to identify cytomegalovirus status with high specificity and sensitivity.

PCR employed 60 Vbeta and 13 Jbeta primers. Profiled with immunoSEQ multiplex PCR; TCRdb holds only in-frame clones, not every one. The repertoire has about 140,000 clones, around three quarters of them found once; the top ten carry about 1%. Notes on this clone: Its antigen remains unidentified.

The CDR3 is 15 amino acids. Germline lookup yields CDR1 SEHNR and CDR2 FQNEAQ (reference sequence). The germline V and J ends were trimmed by 5 bases and 4 bases, with 14 bases remaining between them. The rearrangement joins TRBV7-9 to TRBJ2-2; D is possibly TRBD1 (5 bases). Sequenced material: PBMCs. The sequence was collected from a man aged 18 to 30 in good health and CMV-seronegative. Here the CDR3 reads CASSLGWGGTGELFF. As DNA, the CDR3 is TGTGCCAGCAGCCTCGGCTGGGGCGGCACCGGGGAGCTGTTTTTT.